This T cell receptor beta chain emerged from a study of early T cells in non-severe SARS-CoV-2 infection. Study information: Bulk RNA from unsorted whole blood was sequenced; chains were unpaired.

In this sample, this clonotype is medium-sized. Its target is not known. Germline assignment: CDR1 DFQATT and CDR2 SNEGSKA (reference sequence). Trimming cost V 4 bases and J 0 bases, with 13 bases left between them. CDR3 length equals 15 residues. Findings and caveats of the study: Reliance on VDJdb matching favored anti-spike CD8 responses; private and CD4 specificities were missed.

The TCR library protocol attached unique molecular identifiers to the individual cDNA molecules. TCRdb passed the 5' RACE reads through MiXCR, listing each CDR3 protein once. The data show 20,000 to 25,000 distinct CDR3 sequences, 5.3% seen once. The sequencing sample was made of whole blood. The chain combines TRBV20-1 with TRBJ2-1, with D perhaps matching TRBD2 (6 bases). The clonotype was recovered from an adult who was a healthcare worker with PCR-confirmed SARS-CoV-2 infection or an uninfected control (not recorded which). The DNA for the CDR3 is TGCAGTGCTAACGACGGGAGCAGCTCCTACAATGAGCAGTTCTTC. Residues: CSANDGSSSYNEQFF.